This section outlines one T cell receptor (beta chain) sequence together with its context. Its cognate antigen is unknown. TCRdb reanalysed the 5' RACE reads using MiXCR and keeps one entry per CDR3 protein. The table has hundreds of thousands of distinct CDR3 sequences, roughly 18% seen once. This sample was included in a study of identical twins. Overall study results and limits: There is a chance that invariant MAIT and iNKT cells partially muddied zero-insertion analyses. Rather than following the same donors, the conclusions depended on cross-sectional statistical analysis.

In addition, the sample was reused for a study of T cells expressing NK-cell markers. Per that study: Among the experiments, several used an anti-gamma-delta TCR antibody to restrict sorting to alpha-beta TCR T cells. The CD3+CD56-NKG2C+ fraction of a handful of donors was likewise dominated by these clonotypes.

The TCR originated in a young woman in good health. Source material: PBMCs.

CDR3 in amino acids: CASSLDRRTEAFF. The CDR3 nucleotides are TGCGCCAGCAGCTTGGACAGACGCACTGAAGCTTTCTTT. The chain combines TRBV5-1 with TRBJ1-1; unclear D gene. Trimming took off 0 bases at V and 4 bases at J, with 7 bases between the two ends. The V gene's germline CDR1 is SGHRS and CDR2 YFSETQ. This CDR3 has 13 residues.